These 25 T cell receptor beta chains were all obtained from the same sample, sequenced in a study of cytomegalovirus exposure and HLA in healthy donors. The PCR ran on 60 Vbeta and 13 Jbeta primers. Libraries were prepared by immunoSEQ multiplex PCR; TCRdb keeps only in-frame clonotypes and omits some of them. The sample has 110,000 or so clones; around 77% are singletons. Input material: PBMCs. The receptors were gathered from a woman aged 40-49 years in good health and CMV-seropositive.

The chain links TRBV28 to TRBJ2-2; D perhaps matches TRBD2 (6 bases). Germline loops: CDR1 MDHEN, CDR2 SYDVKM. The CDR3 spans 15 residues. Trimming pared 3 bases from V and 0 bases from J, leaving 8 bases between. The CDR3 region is CASSFAGTNTGELFF. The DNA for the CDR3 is TGTGCCAGCAGTTTCGCGGGAACGAACACCGGGGAGCTGTTTTTT.

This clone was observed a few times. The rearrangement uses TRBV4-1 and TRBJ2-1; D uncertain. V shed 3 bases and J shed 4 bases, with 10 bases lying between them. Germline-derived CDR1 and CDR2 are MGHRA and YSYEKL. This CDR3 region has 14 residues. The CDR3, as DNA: TGCGCCAGCAGCCACCAATCAGATTACAATGAGCAGTTCTTC. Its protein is CASSHQSDYNEQFF.

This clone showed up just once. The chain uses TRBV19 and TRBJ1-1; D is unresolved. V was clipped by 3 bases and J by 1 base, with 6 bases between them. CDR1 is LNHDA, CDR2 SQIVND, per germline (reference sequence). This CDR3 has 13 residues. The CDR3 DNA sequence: TGTGCCAGTAGTATGTCAGAGAACACTGAAGCTTTCTTT. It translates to CASSMSENTEAFF.

The CDR3 sequence is CASSQDKASGGGRPTQYF. The DNA of the CDR3 is TGTGCCAGCAGCCAAGATAAGGCTAGCGGGGGAGGCCGTCCTACGCAGTATTTT. The chain carries TRBV4-2 and TRBJ2-3; 10 bases align to TRBD2. Germline V gene data show CDR1 as LGHNA and CDR2 as YNFKEQ. CDR3 length: 18 amino acids. Unmatched junction bases numbered 14, after V lost 0 bases and J lost 8 bases.

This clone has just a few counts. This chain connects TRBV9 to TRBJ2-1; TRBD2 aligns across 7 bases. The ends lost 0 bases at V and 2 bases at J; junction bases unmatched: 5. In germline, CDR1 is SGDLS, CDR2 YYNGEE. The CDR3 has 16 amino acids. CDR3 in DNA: TGTGCCAGCAGCGTAGGCGGGAGCCCCACCTACAATGAGCAGTTCTTC. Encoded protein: CASSVGGSPTYNEQFF.

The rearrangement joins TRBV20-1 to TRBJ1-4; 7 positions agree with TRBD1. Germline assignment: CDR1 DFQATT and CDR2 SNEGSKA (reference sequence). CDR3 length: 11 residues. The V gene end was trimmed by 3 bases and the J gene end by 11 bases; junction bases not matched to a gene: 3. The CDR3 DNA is TGCAGTGCTAGGGGACAGAGGAAACTGTTTTTT. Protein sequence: CSARGQRKLFF.

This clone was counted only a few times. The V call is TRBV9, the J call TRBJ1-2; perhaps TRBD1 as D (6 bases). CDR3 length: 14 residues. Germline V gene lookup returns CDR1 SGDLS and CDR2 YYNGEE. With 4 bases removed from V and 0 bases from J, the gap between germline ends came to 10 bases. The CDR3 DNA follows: TGTGCCAGCAGCCACAGGGAATCTAACTATGGCTACACCTTC. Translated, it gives CASSHRESNYGYTF.

CDR3 DNA: TGTGCCAGCAGTTCTCCGGCCGGCGGGGGGCCCCTCCACGAGCAGTACTTC. Translating it yields CASSSPAGGGPLHEQYF. The J gene is TRBJ2-7, the V gene TRBV28, with 8 bases lining up with TRBD2. V shed 4 bases, J shed 5 bases, and the junction held 16 bases outside the gene matches. The length of the CDR3 is 17 residues. CDR1 is MDHEN, CDR2 SYDVKM, per germline.

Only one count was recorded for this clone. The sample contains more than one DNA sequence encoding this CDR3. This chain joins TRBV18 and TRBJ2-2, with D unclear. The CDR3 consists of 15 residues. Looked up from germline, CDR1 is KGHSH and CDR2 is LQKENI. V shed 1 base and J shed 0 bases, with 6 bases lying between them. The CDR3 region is CASSPLTANTGELFF. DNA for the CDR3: TGTGCCAGCTCACCACTTACAGCGAACACCGGGGAGCTGTTTTTT. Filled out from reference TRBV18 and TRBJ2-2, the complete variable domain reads NAGVMQNPRHLVRRRGQEARLRCSPMKGHSHVYWYRQLPEEGLKFMVYLQKENIIDESGMPKERFSAEFPKEGPSILRIQQVVRGDSAAYFCASSPLTANTGELFFGEGSRLTVL.

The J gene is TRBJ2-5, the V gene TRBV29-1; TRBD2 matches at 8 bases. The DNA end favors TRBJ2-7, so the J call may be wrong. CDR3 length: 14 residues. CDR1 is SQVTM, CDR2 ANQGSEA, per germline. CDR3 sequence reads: CSARIREGLGEQYF. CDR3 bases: TGCAGCGCCCGCATACGGGAGGGCTTAGGCGAGCAGTACTTC.

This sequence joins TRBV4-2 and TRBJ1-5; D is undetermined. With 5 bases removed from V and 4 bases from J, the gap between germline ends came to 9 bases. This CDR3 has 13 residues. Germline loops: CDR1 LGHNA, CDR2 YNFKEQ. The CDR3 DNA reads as TGTGCCAGCAGCGGGCAGTATAATCAGCCCCAGCATTTT. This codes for CASSGQYNQPQHF.

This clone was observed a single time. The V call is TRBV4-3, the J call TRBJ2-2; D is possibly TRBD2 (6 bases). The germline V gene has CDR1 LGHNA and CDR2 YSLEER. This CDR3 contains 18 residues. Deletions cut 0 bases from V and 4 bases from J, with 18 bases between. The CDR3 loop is CASSQDWAGPARTGELFF. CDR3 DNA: TGCGCCAGCAGCCAAGATTGGGCGGGACCAGCCCGCACCGGGGAGCTGTTTTTT.

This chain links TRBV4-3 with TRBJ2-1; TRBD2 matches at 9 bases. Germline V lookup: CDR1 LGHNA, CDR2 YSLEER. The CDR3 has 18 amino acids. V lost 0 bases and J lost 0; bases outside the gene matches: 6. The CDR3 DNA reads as TGCGCCAGCAGCCAAGAGTCCGCGGGGGGGCTCTCCTACAATGAGCAGTTCTTC. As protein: CASSQESAGGLSYNEQFF.

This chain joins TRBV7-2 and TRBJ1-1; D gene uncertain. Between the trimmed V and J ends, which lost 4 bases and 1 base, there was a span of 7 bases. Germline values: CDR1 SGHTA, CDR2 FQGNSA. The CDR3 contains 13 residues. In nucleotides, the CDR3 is TGTGCCAGCAGCTCCCCCCGGAACACTGAAGCTTTCTTT. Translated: CASSSPRNTEAFF. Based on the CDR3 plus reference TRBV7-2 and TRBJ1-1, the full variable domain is GAGVSQSPSNKVTEKGKDVELRCDPISGHTALYWYRQSLGQGLEFLIYFQGNSAPDKSGLPSDRFSAERTGGSVSTLTIQRTQQEDSAVYLCASSSPRNTEAFFGQGTRLTVV.

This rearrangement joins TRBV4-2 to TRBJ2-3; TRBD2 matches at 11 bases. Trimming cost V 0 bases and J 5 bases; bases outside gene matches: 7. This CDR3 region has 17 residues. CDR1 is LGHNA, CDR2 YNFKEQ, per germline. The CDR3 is CASSQDLAGGPGDTQYF. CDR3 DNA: TGTGCCAGCAGCCAAGACTTAGCGGGGGGGCCGGGAGATACGCAGTATTTT.

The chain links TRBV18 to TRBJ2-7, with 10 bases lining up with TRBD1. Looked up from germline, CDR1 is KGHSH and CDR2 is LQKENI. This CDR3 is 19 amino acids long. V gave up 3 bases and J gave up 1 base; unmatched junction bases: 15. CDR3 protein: CASSPGPGTGEGKSYEQYF. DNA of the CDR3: TGTGCCAGCTCACCGGGCCCCGGGACAGGGGAGGGGAAGTCCTACGAGCAGTACTTC.

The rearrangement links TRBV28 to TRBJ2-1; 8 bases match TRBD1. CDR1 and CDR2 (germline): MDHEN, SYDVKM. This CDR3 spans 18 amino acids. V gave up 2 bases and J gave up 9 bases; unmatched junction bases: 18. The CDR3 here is CASSLDRLGQAGVGEQFF. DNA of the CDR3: TGTGCCAGCAGTTTAGATCGTCTGGGACAGGCGGGCGTGGGTGAGCAGTTCTTC.

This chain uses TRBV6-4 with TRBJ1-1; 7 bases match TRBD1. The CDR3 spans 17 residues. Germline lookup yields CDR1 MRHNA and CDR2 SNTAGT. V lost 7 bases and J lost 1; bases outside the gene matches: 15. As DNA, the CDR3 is TGTGCCAGCAACTTCCCGGGGACACAGGGGAGGAACACTGAAGCTTTCTTT. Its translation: CASNFPGTQGRNTEAFF.

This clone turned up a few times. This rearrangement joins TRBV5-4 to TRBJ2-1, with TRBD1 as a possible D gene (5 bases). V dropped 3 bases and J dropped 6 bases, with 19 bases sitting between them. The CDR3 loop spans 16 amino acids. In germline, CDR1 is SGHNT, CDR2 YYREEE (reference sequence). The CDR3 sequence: CASSSGRGRLTNEQFF. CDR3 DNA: TGTGCCAGCAGCTCGGGTAGGGGCAGGTTAACCAATGAGCAGTTCTTC.

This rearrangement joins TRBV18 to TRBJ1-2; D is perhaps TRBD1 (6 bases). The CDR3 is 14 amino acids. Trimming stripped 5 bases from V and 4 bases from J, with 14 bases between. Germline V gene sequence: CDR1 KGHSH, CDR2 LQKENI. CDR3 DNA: TGTGCCAGCTCAACCCGGACAGCTTTCTATGGCTACACCTTC. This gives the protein CASSTRTAFYGYTF.

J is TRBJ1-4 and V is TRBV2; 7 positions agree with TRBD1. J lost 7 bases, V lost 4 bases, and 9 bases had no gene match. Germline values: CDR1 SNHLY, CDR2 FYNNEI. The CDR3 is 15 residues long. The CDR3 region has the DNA TGTGCCAGCAGTGGATCTGACAGGGCGAGTGAAAAACTGTTTTTT. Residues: CASSGSDRASEKLFF.

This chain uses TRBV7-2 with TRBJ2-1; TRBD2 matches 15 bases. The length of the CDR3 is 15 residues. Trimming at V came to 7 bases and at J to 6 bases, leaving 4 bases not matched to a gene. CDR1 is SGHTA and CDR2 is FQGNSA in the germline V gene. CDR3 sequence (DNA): TGTGCCAGCACCCCGGGACTAGCGGGGGGCAATGAGCAGTTCTTC. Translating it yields CASTPGLAGGNEQFF.

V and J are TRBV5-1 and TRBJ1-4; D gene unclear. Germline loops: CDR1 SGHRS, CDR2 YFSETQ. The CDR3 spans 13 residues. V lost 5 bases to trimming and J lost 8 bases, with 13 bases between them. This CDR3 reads CASRGEGWEKLFF. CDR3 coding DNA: TGCGCCAGCAGAGGTGAGGGATGGGAAAAACTGTTTTTT.

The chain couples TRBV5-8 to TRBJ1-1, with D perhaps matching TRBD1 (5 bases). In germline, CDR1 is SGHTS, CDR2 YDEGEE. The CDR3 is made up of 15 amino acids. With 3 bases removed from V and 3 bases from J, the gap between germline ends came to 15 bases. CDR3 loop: CASSYVRGGYTEAFF. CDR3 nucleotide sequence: TGTGCCAGCAGCTACGTCCGGGGGGGTTACACTGAAGCTTTCTTT.

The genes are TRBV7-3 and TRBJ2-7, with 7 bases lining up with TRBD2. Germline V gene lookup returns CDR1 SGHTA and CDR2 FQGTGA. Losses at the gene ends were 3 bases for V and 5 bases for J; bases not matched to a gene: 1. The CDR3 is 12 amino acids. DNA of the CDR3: TGTGCCAGCAGCTTGGGAGGGGACGAGCAGTACTTC. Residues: CASSLGGDEQYF.